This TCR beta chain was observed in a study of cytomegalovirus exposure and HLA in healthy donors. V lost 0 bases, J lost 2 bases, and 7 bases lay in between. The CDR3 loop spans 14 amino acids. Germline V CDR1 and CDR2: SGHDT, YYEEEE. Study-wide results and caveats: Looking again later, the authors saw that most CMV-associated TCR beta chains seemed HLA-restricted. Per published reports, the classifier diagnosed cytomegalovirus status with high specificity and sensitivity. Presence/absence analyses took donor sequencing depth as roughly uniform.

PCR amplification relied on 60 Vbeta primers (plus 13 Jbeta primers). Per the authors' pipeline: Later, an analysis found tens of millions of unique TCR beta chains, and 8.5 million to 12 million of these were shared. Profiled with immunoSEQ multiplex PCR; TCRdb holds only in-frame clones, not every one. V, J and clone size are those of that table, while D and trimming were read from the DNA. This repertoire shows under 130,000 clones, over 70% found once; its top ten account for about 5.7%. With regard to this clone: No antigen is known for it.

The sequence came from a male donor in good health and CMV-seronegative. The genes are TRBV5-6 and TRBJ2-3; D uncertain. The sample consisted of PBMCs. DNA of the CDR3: TGTGCCAGCAGCTTGGACAGATACACAGATACGCAGTATTTT. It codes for CASSLDRYTDTQYF.